This passage covers 26 T cell receptor beta chains from one sample sequenced in a study of type 1 regulatory T cells. These receptors' antigens are unknown. TCRdb redid the calling of the reads with MiXCR, one entry per CDR3 protein. The profile shows about 23,000 distinct CDR3 sequences, less than 50% of them singletons. The sequencing input was cultured T cells, either the whole culture or a sorted T cell fraction (not recorded which). These TCRs come from a human donor in good health.

This chain connects TRBV24-1 to TRBJ2-5; either TRBD1 or TRBD2 may fit D (5 bases each). Per germline, CDR1 KGHDR and CDR2 SFDVKD. The CDR3 spans 15 residues. Trimming left V 4 bases short and J 5 bases short, with 16 bases between. The CDR3 here is CATSDPREGTETQYF. CDR3 DNA sequence: TGTGCCACCAGTGACCCCAGGGAAGGGACGGAGACCCAGTACTTC.

This clonotype was observed a few times. CDR3 residues: CASSSGLAGGPETQYF. Written as DNA, the CDR3 is TGTGCCAGCAGCTCGGGACTAGCGGGGGGGCCAGAGACCCAGTACTTC. The V and J genes are TRBV7-9 and TRBJ2-5, with 16 nucleotides matching TRBD2. The CDR3 totals 16 residues. CDR1 is SEHNR and CDR2 is FQNEAQ in the germline V gene (reference sequence). J gave up 4 bases and V 4 bases, and 3 bases lay outside the gene matches.

This clonotype has just a few counts. The V gene is TRBV4-1, the J gene TRBJ2-1, with 10 bases matching TRBD2. The germline V gene encodes CDR1 MGHRA and CDR2 YSYEKL. The CDR3 contains 16 residues. The V and J ends lost 1 base and 8 bases, in that order; junction bases with no gene match: 8. CDR3 sequence reads: CASSQANVAGGHEQFF. The DNA of the CDR3 is TGCGCCAGCAGCCAAGCCAATGTAGCGGGGGGCCATGAGCAGTTCTTC.

Of note for this clonotype: The limits of the CDR3 on the DNA are not certain, so only TCRdb's listed CDR3 is given. The V call is TRBV20-1, the J call TRBJ1-2. From its first to its last residue, the CDR3 has 15 amino acids. Germline CDR1 and CDR2: DFQATT and SNEGSKA (reference sequence). Here the CDR3 reads CSANYGYTFGSGWTF.

The CDR3 region is CATTGTGYDNEQFF. CDR3 sequence (DNA): TGTGCCACCACCGGGACAGGCTATGACAATGAGCAGTTCTTC. The J gene is TRBJ2-1, the V gene TRBV10-3; 8 bases are a match to TRBD1. With V trimmed by 10 bases and J by 5 bases, 10 bases remained unmatched. The V gene's germline CDR1 is ENHRY and CDR2 SYGVKD. The CDR3 is made up of 14 amino acids.

The chain recombines TRBV5-1 with TRBJ1-1; 8 nucleotides align to TRBD1. Per the germline V gene, CDR1 is SGHRS and CDR2 is YFSETQ. This CDR3 comprises 14 residues. V dropped 5 bases and J dropped 5; count of bases not matched to a gene: 8. Written as DNA, the CDR3 is TGCGCCAGCAGATCAGGACAGGGATGGACTGAAGCTTTCTTT. This translates into CASRSGQGWTEAFF.

The rearrangement joins TRBV5-5 to TRBJ2-2; D might be TRBD2 (6 bases). Trimming removed 1 base from V and 1 base from J, with 8 bases in between. This CDR3 region has 15 residues. Germline assignment: CDR1 SGHKS and CDR2 YYEKEE (reference sequence). The CDR3 nucleotides are TGTGCCAGCAGCTTGTGGGGGGTGAACACCGGGGAGCTGTTTTTT. It translates to CASSLWGVNTGELFF. Supplemented by reference TRBV5-5 and TRBJ2-2, the full variable domain reads DAGVTQSPTHLIKTRGQQVTLRCSPISGHKSVSWYQQVLGQGPQFIFQYYEKEERGRGNFPDRFSARQFPNYSSELNVNALLLGDSALYLCASSLWGVNTGELFFGEGSRLTVL.

This rearrangement joins TRBV29-1 to TRBJ2-2; 7 bases align to TRBD1. Germline V CDR1 and CDR2: SQVTM, ANQGSEA. This CDR3 comprises 14 residues. With 6 bases clipped from V and 0 bases from J, the junction kept 4 bases outside the gene matches. This CDR3 reads CSVTTGANTGELFF. In DNA form, the CDR3 reads TGCAGCGTGACCACAGGGGCGAACACCGGGGAGCTGTTTTTT.

There are a few counts of this clonotype. The chain has TRBV24-1 and TRBJ2-3; unclear D gene. V lost 8 bases and J lost 1, with 12 bases in between. The CDR3 runs to 14 residues. Germline V CDR1 and CDR2: KGHDR, SFDVKD. The CDR3 region is CATTDFFGTDTQYF. The CDR3 coding sequence is TGTGCCACCACAGATTTCTTCGGCACAGATACGCAGTATTTT.

The J gene is TRBJ2-1, the V gene TRBV6-5; no firm D call. The CDR3 runs to 21 residues. The V gene's germline CDR1 is MNHEY and CDR2 SVGAGI. Trimming pared 5 bases from V and 3 bases from J, leaving 32 bases between. This CDR3 is CASSRSPRPGSLVSLYNEQFF. In DNA form, the CDR3 reads TGTGCCAGCAGTCGGAGCCCCCGCCCTGGTTCCCTAGTTTCCCTCTACAATGAGCAGTTCTTC.

The J gene is TRBJ2-3, the V gene TRBV5-1; 9 nucleotides agree with TRBD1. Per germline, CDR1 SGHRS and CDR2 YFSETQ. The trim removed 4 bases at V and 3 bases at J, leaving 6 bases unmatched. The CDR3 totals 15 residues. The CDR3 nucleotides are TGCGCCAGCAGCGGACAGGGGTTGGGGACAGATACGCAGTATTTT. Its translation is CASSGQGLGTDTQYF.

This clonotype was observed a few times. The chain recombines TRBV10-3 with TRBJ1-5; 12 nucleotides agree with TRBD1. The V segment lost 5 bases and the J segment 3 bases; nucleotides outside the gene matches: 5. CDR1 and CDR2 (germline): ENHRY, SYGVKD. The CDR3 runs 16 residues. DNA of the CDR3: TGTGCCATCAGTTCTGGGACAGGGGGCCACAATCAGCCCCAGCATTTT. It yields the protein CAISSGTGGHNQPQHF.

The chain carries TRBV6-1 and TRBJ2-5; 9 nucleotides agree with TRBD1. The V gene's germline CDR1 is MNHNS and CDR2 SASEGT. With 4 bases clipped from V and 5 bases from J, the junction kept 14 bases outside the gene matches. The CDR3 contains 17 residues. This chain's CDR3 is CASSALHGGQGFETQYF. For the CDR3, the DNA is TGTGCCAGCAGTGCCCTCCACGGGGGACAGGGCTTCGAGACCCAGTACTTC.

J is TRBJ2-3 and V is TRBV2; 9 bases line up with TRBD1. CDR1 and CDR2 from the germline V gene are SNHLY and FYNNEI. V gave up 6 bases and J gave up 3 bases; unmatched junction bases: 4. This CDR3 contains 14 residues. The CDR3 sequence: CASRMGQGTDTQYF. The DNA of the CDR3 is TGTGCCAGCAGGATGGGACAGGGAACAGATACGCAGTATTTT. The full variable domain, in which reference TRBV2 and TRBJ2-3 provide the parts outside the CDR3, is EPEVTQTPSHQVTQMGQEVILRCVPISNHLYFYWYRQILGQKVEFLVSFYNNEISEKSEIFDDQFSVERPDGSNFTLKIRSTKLEDSAMYFCASRMGQGTDTQYFGPGTRLTVL.

This clonotype is labeled as medium-sized. J is TRBJ2-2 and V is TRBV5-1; D is tentatively TRBD1 or TRBD2 (6 bases each). CDR1 and CDR2 from the germline V gene are SGHRS and YFSETQ. This CDR3 contains 17 residues. V dropped 1 base and J dropped 4 bases, with 17 bases sitting between them. The CDR3 DNA follows: TGCGCCAGCAGCTTGAGCGTCGGGGGCTCTAGCACCGGGGAGCTGTTTTTT. Protein product: CASSLSVGGSSTGELFF. Full variable domain (remainder filled in from reference TRBV5-1 and TRBJ2-2): KAGVTQTPRYLIKTRGQQVTLSCSPISGHRSVSWYQQTPGQGLQFLFEYFSETQRNKGNFPGRFSGRQFSNSRSEMNVSTLELGDSALYLCASSLSVGGSSTGELFFGEGSRLTVL.

This clonotype was observed a single time. The rearrangement joins TRBV9 to TRBJ2-3, with TRBD1 identical over 11 bases. CDR3 length equals 16 residues. Trimming cost V 0 bases and J 4 bases; bases outside gene matches: 4. Germline V CDR1 and CDR2: SGDLS, YYNGEE. Written as DNA, the CDR3 is TGTGCCAGCAGCGTAGTGGGGGGACAGGGGGCAGATACGCAGTATTTT. This gives the protein CASSVVGGQGADTQYF.

The sample holds a few counts of this clonotype. This chain uses TRBV5-1 with TRBJ1-1; D is uncertain. The germline V and J ends were trimmed by 0 bases and 5 bases, with 17 bases remaining between them. Germline V gene lookup returns CDR1 SGHRS and CDR2 YFSETQ. The CDR3 runs 16 residues. CDR3 region: CASSLEFGDLVTEAFF. The CDR3 bases are TGCGCCAGCAGCTTGGAATTCGGGGATTTGGTTACTGAAGCTTTCTTT.

The rearrangement links TRBV20-1 to TRBJ2-7; 7 nucleotides align to TRBD2. V trimming: 6 bases; J trimming: 2 bases; junction bases outside the gene matches: 10. The CDR3 sequence is 14 residues long. Germline CDR1 reads DFQATT; CDR2 reads SNEGSKA (reference sequence). CDR3 amino acids: CSASAREGPYEQYF. The CDR3 nucleotides read TGCAGTGCCTCGGCAAGGGAGGGTCCCTACGAGCAGTACTTC.

J is TRBJ1-2 and V is TRBV3-1, with a possible D match to TRBD1 (6 bases). V was clipped by 5 bases and J by 2 bases, with 12 bases between them. The CDR3 totals 14 residues. Germline V lookup: CDR1 LGHDT, CDR2 YNNKEL (reference sequence). CDR3 protein: CASSARQENYGYTF. In DNA form, the CDR3 reads TGTGCCAGCAGCGCCCGACAGGAGAACTATGGCTACACCTTC.

This chain uses TRBV14 with TRBJ2-7; the match to TRBD1 covers 7 bases. V was clipped by 1 base and J by 1 base; unmatched bases: 10. There are 17 residues in the CDR3. From germline, CDR1 is SGHDN and CDR2 FVKESK. The CDR3: CASSQGPVTGKSYEQYF. The CDR3 DNA is TGTGCCAGCAGCCAAGGCCCCGTGACAGGGAAGTCCTACGAGCAGTACTTC.

This clonotype was recorded a few times. The J gene is TRBJ1-1, the V gene TRBV20-1; D is undetermined. V dropped 7 bases and J dropped 0 bases, with 6 bases sitting between them. The CDR3 has 11 amino acids. Germline values: CDR1 DFQATT, CDR2 SNEGSKA (reference sequence). CDR3 bases: TGCAGTGGACCGTTGAACACTGAAGCTTTCTTT. Amino acid sequence: CSGPLNTEAFF.

The V call is TRBV5-1, the J call TRBJ1-1, with unresolved D. V was clipped by 0 bases and J by 0 bases, with 12 bases between them. The CDR3 contains 16 residues. Germline lookup yields CDR1 SGHRS and CDR2 YFSETQ. The CDR3 is CASSLDFWSMNTEAFF. The CDR3 DNA follows: TGCGCCAGCAGCTTGGATTTTTGGTCAATGAACACTGAAGCTTTCTTT.

This clonotype was detected a few times. The chain recombines TRBV14 with TRBJ2-7; the match to TRBD2 covers 15 bases. J gave up 1 base and V 4 bases, and 14 bases lay outside the gene matches. The CDR3 length is 20 residues. Germline CDR1 SGHDN, CDR2 FVKESK. This chain's CDR3 is CASSLTVGTSGGPGSYEQYF. The CDR3 DNA reads as TGTGCCAGCAGCCTAACCGTAGGGACTAGCGGGGGGCCGGGGTCCTACGAGCAGTACTTC.

This clonotype was found many times. V usage is TRBV4-1 and J usage is TRBJ1-5; 7 bases are shared with TRBD1. V was clipped by 0 bases and J by 9 bases; unmatched bases: 11. Per the germline V gene, CDR1 is MGHRA and CDR2 is YSYEKL. This CDR3 has 16 amino acids. CDR3 amino acids: CASSQDWTGAQGPQHF. The CDR3 DNA reads as TGCGCCAGCAGCCAAGACTGGACAGGAGCCCAAGGGCCCCAGCATTTT.

This clonotype was seen a handful of times. The chain has TRBV3-1 and TRBJ1-4, with D maybe TRBD1 (5 bases). CDR3 size: 15 residues. CDR1 and CDR2 (germline): LGHDT, YNNKEL (reference sequence). V lost 4 bases and J 8 bases, leaving 17 bases between the germline ends. This CDR3 is CASSRRGGSGEKLFF. Here the CDR3 DNA reads TGTGCCAGCAGCCGCCGGGGCGGGTCGGGGGAAAAACTGTTTTTT.

This clonotype has only one observation. The V gene is TRBV29-1, the J gene TRBJ1-2; 10 nucleotides agree with TRBD1. After removal of 7 bases from V and 3 bases from J, the junction contained 2 bases not matched to a gene. CDR3 length: 12 amino acids. CDR1 SQVTM and CDR2 ANQGSEA come from the germline V gene. Here the CDR3 reads CSATGGDYGYTF. CDR3 nucleotides: TGCAGCGCGACAGGGGGCGACTATGGCTACACCTTC.